This is a list of T cell receptor beta chains from one sample in a study of blood T cell repertoires in COVID-19. Profiling relied on immunoSEQ multiplex PCR, and the TCRdb table lists in-frame clones only, not all of them. The top ten clones hold around 7% of a sample with 200,000 or so clones, 87% of them seen once. The sample was PBMCs or T cells enriched from blood (not recorded which). Receptors were obtained from a man between 25 and 39 years old in a cohort exposed to, infected with or recovered from COVID-19 (not recorded which). CDR3s include the opening cysteine and the closing phenylalanine or tryptophan. A D gene is named only where the DNA matches it firmly. Size is stated for part of the rows, as once, few or many counts, or as a class when the clone is expanded.

TRBJ2-7,TRBD1,TRBV27,once,CASTTGVASEQYF,TGTGCCAGCACGACAGGGGTTGCCTCCGAGCAGTACTTC
TRBJ2-3,TRBD1,TRBV10-3,NA,CAITKTRGQGVTTQYF,TGTGCCATCACCAAAACTAGGGGACAGGGGGTTACTACGCAGTATTTT
TRBJ1-4,TRBD1,TRBV5-1,NA,CASSATGATNEKLFF,TGCGCCAGCAGCGCCACAGGGGCCACTAATGAAAAACTGTTTTTT
TRBJ2-7,TRBD2,TRBV2,NA,CASSRALGGTEAYEQYF,TGTGCCAGCAGTAGGGCCCTGGGAGGGACTGAAGCCTACGAGCAGTACTTC
TRBJ2-7,NA,TRBV3-1/TRBV3-2,NA,CASSRAKGLTTGEQYF,TGTGCCAGCAGCCGAGCCAAGGGCTTAACTACGGGAGAGCAGTACTTC
TRBJ2-7,TRBD1,TRBV4-1,NA,CASSQDLDRGREQYF,TGCGCCAGCAGCCAAGATTTGGACAGGGGGAGAGAGCAGTACTTC
TRBJ1-1,TRBD1,TRBV2,few,CASSPPVAGGTEAFF,TGTGCCAGCAGTCCCCCCGTGGCAGGGGGCACTGAAGCTTTCTTT
TRBJ1-1,TRBD1,TRBV27,few,CASSPIFGTGGRSEAFF,TGTGCCAGCAGTCCGATATTTGGGACAGGGGGTAGGTCTGAAGCTTTCTTT
TRBJ1-1,NA,TRBV6-2/TRBV6-3,NA,CASSYEGWDTEAFF,TGTGCCAGCAGTTATGAGGGTTGGGACACTGAAGCTTTCTTT
TRBJ2-5,TRBD1,TRBV5-4,NA,CASSPLGTVQETQYF,TGTGCCAGCAGCCCCCTCGGGACAGTCCAAGAGACCCAGTACTTC
TRBJ1-2,NA,TRBV7-9,NA,CATSDRTSDYGYTF,TGTGCCACCTCAGACCGGACTAGCGACTATGGCTACACCTTC
TRBJ2-6,TRBD1,TRBV28,NA,CASGTGTSGANVLTF,TGTGCCAGCGGGACAGGTACCTCTGGGGCCAACGTCCTGACTTTC
TRBJ2-1,NA,TRBV10-3,few,CAIRVKGGIYNEQFF,TGTGCCATCAGGGTGAAGGGAGGCATTTACAATGAGCAGTTCTTC
TRBJ2-3,NA,TRBV15,once,CATSRDLPRDTDTQYF,TGTGCCACCAGCAGGGATCTCCCTCGGGACACAGATACGCAGTATTTT
TRBJ1-1,NA,TRBV9,NA,CASSAHLVPMNTEAFF,TGTGCCAGCAGCGCTCACCTAGTTCCAATGAACACTGAAGCTTTCTTT
TRBJ2-7,NA,TRBV10-2,NA,CASRGRGYEQYF,TGCGCCAGCAGAGGCAGGGGCTACGAGCAGTACTTC
TRBJ2-3,NA,TRBV9,once,CASSVESRRATDTQYF,TGTGCCAGCAGCGTAGAAAGCCGGAGGGCGACAGATACGCAGTATTTT
TRBJ1-1,NA,TRBV18,NA,CASSPQKGRDTEAFF,TGTGCCAGCTCACCACAAAAGGGCAGGGACACTGAAGCTTTCTTT
TRBJ2-1,TRBD1,TRBV28,NA,CASSLGTASNNEQFF,TGTGCCAGCAGTTTGGGGACAGCCTCGAACAATGAGCAGTTCTTC
TRBJ2-7,NA,TRBV7-2,NA,CASSFTTYEQYF,TGTGCCAGCAGCTTCACTACCTACGAGCAGTACTTC
TRBJ2-2,TRBD2,TRBV7-6,NA,CASSPSLLAGETGELFF,TGTGCCAGCAGCCCCTCTCTGTTAGCGGGAGAAACCGGGGAGCTGTTTTTT
TRBJ1-6,NA,TRBV6-5,few,CASMDGGSSPLHF,TGTGCCAGCATGGACGGGGGGAGTTCACCCCTCCACTTT
TRBJ1-4,TRBD1,TRBV7-6,once,CASSLVRRGNEKLFF,TGTGCCAGCAGCTTAGTTCGCAGGGGGAATGAAAAACTGTTTTTT
TRBJ1-2,NA,TRBV5-6,NA,CASSVPSIGRGYTF,TGTGCCAGCAGTGTCCCGAGTATTGGGCGAGGCTACACCTTC
TRBJ1-6,NA,TRBV9,few,CASSVGSERYSPLHF,TGTGCCAGCAGCGTAGGGTCAGAGAGGTATTCACCCCTCCACTTT
TRBJ1-1,NA,TRBV4-3,NA,CASSQGQLNTEAFF,TGCGCCAGCAGCCAAGGACAGCTGAACACTGAAGCTTTCTTT
TRBJ2-7,NA,TRBV27,NA,CASSSPYEQYF,TGTGCCAGCAGTTCTCCCTACGAGCAGTACTTC
TRBJ2-1,TRBD2,TRBV7-9,NA,CASSLPASGSGNEQFF,TGTGCCAGCAGCTTGCCAGCTAGCGGGAGTGGTAATGAGCAGTTCTTC
TRBJ1-2,NA,TRBV14,NA,CASSPGLYGYTF,TGTGCCAGCAGCCCAGGGCTCTATGGCTACACCTTC
TRBJ2-3,NA,TRBV5-1,NA,CASSLYVVTDTQYF,TGCGCCAGCAGCTTGTATGTAGTCACAGATACGCAGTATTTT
TRBJ1-4,TRBD1,TRBV25-1,once,CATQDRVREKLFF,TGTGCCACCCAAGACAGGGTACGCGAAAAACTGTTTTTT
TRBJ2-7,TRBD2,TRBV7-2,NA,CASSSAGGPSEQYF,TGTGCCAGCAGCTCAGCGGGAGGGCCGTCCGAGCAGTACTTC
TRBJ2-1,TRBD2,TRBV7-9,once,CASSLLAGHTYNEQFF,TGTGCCAGCAGCTTACTAGCGGGCCACACCTACAATGAGCAGTTCTTC
TRBJ1-2,NA,TRBV5-6,NA,CASTPRAGHYGYTF,TGTGCCAGCACCCCTCGGGCAGGGCACTATGGCTACACCTTC
TRBJ1-3,TRBD1,TRBV9,NA,CASSVETGGAPGNTIYF,TGTGCCAGCAGCGTAGAGACAGGGGGCGCCCCTGGAAACACCATATATTTT
TRBJ1-1,NA,TRBV19,NA,CASSIWQEGRTFF,TGTGCCAGTAGTATATGGCAGGAAGGGAGGACTTTCTTT
TRBJ2-3,TRBD1,TRBV28,NA,CASSLASTGRDTQYF,TGTGCCAGCAGTTTAGCTTCGACAGGGCGAGATACGCAGTATTTT
TRBJ2-3,NA,TRBV24-1,NA,CATSDYTGTKTDTQYF,TGTGCCACCAGTGATTACACAGGGACTAAGACAGATACGCAGTATTTT
TRBJ1-6,NA,TRBV7-9,NA,CASSSQGTNSPLHF,TGTGCCAGCAGCTCCCAGGGAACCAATTCACCCCTCCACTTT
TRBJ1-3,NA,TRBV10-3,NA,CAVAQGGNTIYF,TGTGCCGTTGCGCAGGGAGGAAACACCATATATTTT
TRBJ2-7,TRBD2,TRBV6-5,NA,CATQSSTSGIYEQYF,TGTGCCACCCAATCATCAACTAGCGGGATCTACGAGCAGTACTTC
TRBJ2-7,TRBD1,TRBV29-1,NA,CSVEGTGYPEQYF,TGCAGCGTTGAAGGGACAGGGTACCCCGAGCAGTACTTC
TRBJ1-2,NA,TRBV3-1/TRBV3-2,NA,CASSQGRVARGYTF,TGTGCCAGCAGCCAAGGCAGGGTTGCGCGGGGCTACACCTTC
TRBJ1-6,TRBD1,TRBV29-1,NA,CSVSGQGGNSPLHF,TGCAGCGTTTCTGGACAGGGCGGGAATTCACCCCTCCACTTT
TRBJ2-1,NA,TRBV6-2/TRBV6-3,NA,CASSYVERNEQFF,TGTGCCAGCAGTTACGTAGAGCGAAATGAGCAGTTCTTC
TRBJ2-3,TRBD2,TRBV5-1,NA,CASRGLAGEKGTDTQYF,TGCGCCAGCAGGGGACTAGCGGGAGAAAAAGGCACAGATACGCAGTATTTT
TRBJ2-1,NA,TRBV24-1,NA,CATSSSYNEQFF,TGTGCCACCAGCTCTAGCTACAATGAGCAGTTCTTC
TRBJ1-3,NA,TRBV4-2,NA,CASSQERRNTIYF,TGTGCCAGCAGCCAAGAGCGTAGAAACACCATATATTTT
TRBJ1-2,NA,TRBV5-1,few,CASSPVRRTAYGYTF,TGCGCCAGCAGCCCGGTCAGACGGACAGCTTATGGCTACACCTTC
TRBJ2-5,TRBD1,TRBV6-2/TRBV6-3,NA,CASSQTGPGQETQYF,TGTGCCAGCAGCCAGACAGGGCCTGGGCAAGAGACCCAGTACTTC
TRBJ1-4,NA,TRBV12-3/TRBV12-4,NA,CASSLGVEKLFF,TGTGCCAGCAGTTTAGGCGTCGAAAAACTGTTTTTT
TRBJ1-2,TRBD1,TRBV7-9,few,CASSLEGQPPGYGYTF,TGTGCCAGCAGCTTAGAGGGACAGCCCCCTGGCTATGGCTACACCTTC